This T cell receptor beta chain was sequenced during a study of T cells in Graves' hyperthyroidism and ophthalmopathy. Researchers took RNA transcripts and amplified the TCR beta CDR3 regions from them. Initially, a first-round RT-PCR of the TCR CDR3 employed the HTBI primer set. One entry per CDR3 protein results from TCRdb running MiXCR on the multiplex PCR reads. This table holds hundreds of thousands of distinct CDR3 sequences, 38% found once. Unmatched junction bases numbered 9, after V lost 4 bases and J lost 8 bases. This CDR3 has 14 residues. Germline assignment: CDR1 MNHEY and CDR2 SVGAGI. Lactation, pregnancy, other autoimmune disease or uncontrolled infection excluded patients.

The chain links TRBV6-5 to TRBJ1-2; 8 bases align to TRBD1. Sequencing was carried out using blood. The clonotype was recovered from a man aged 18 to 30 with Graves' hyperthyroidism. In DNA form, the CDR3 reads TGTGCCAGCAGTTCCCCGGGACAGGCAACAGGCTACACCTTC. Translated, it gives CASSSPGQATGYTF.